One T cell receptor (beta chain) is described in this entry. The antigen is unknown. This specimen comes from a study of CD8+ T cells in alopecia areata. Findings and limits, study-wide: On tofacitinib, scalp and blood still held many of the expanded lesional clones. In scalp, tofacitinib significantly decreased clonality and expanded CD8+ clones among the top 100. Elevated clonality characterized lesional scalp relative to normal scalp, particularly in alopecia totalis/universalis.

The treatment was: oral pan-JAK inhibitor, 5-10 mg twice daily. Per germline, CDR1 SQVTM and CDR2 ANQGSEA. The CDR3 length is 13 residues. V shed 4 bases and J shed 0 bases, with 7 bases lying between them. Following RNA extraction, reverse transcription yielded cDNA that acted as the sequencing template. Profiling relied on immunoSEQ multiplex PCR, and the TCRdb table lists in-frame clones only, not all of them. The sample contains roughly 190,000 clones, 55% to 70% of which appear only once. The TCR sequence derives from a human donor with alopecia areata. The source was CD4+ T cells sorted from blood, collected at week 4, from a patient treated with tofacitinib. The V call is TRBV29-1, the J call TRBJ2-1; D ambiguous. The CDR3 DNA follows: TGCAGCGTTGGGTCTTCCTCCTACAATGAGCAGTTCTTC. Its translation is CSVGSSSYNEQFF.